These T cell receptor beta chains were read from a single sample in a study of T-cell memory formation after mild COVID-19. TCRdb redid the calling of the 5' RACE reads with MiXCR, one entry per CDR3 protein. The sample lists about 170,000 distinct CDR3 sequences, over 10% seen once, with approximately 3.4% in the top ten. Sequenced material: PBMCs or a T cell subset sorted from them (not recorded which). These receptors were obtained from a man between 18 and 29 years old who had mild COVID-19 (a few samples of this study predate the infection). Cell type and time point are not known. The CDR3 runs from the conserved cysteine through the conserved F or W. D genes are given only for firm matches. Rows give clone size only sometimes, using once, few, many, or a class for an expanded clone.

>TRBD1|-|TRBV7-2|TRBJ1-2
CASSPRTGGGGYTF
TGTGCCAGCAGCCCCCGGACAGGGGGTGGTGGCTACACCTTC
>-|few|TRBV14|TRBJ2-3
CASSQGVPTDTQYF
TGTGCCAGCAGCCAAGGAGTGCCCACCGATACGCAGTATTTT
>-|-|TRBV19|TRBJ1-2
CASSIGVNYGYTF
TGTGCCAGTAGTATCGGAGTTAACTATGGCTACACCTTC
>-|few|TRBV12-3/TRBV12-4|TRBJ1-5
CASRRTENPNQPQHF
TGTGCCAGCAGGAGAACAGAGAATCCCAATCAGCCCCAGCATTTT
>TRBD2|few|TRBV9|TRBJ2-3
CASSVGSGGADTQYF
TGTGCCAGCAGCGTAGGGAGCGGGGGGGCTGATACGCAGTATTTT
>-|-|TRBV2|TRBJ1-2
CALTGGYGYTF
TGTGCCTTGACGGGAGGTTATGGCTACACCTTC
>-|many|TRBV6-5|TRBJ2-3
CASSPNSDTQYF
TGTGCCAGCAGTCCTAATTCAGATACGCAGTATTTT
>TRBD1|few|TRBV12-3/TRBV12-4|TRBJ2-1
CASRNDREWNEQFF
TGTGCCAGCAGGAACGACAGGGAGTGGAATGAGCAGTTCTTC
>-|-|TRBV7-2|TRBJ2-4
CASSLIGQVAKNIQYF
TGTGCCAGCAGCTTAATCGGGCAGGTAGCCAAAAACATTCAGTACTTC
>-|once|TRBV7-9|TRBJ1-4
CASSPSGGGNGKLFF
TGTGCCAGCAGCCCCAGTGGGGGGGGCAATGGAAAACTGTTTTTT
>-|few|TRBV12-3/TRBV12-4|TRBJ1-2
CASTGADRGYTF
TGTGCCAGCACCGGGGCAGATAGGGGCTACACCTTC
>-|-|TRBV20-1|TRBJ2-5
CSASRDEQTQYF
TGCAGTGCTAGCCGGGACGAGCAGACCCAGTACTTC
>-|-|TRBV9|TRBJ1-2
CASSVDPGVANYGYTF
TGTGCCAGCAGCGTAGATCCAGGCGTAGCTAACTATGGCTACACCTTC
>-|-|TRBV7-9|TRBJ1-6
CASRLTTELSPLHF
TGTGCCAGCAGATTAACGACAGAACTGTCACCCCTCCACTTT
>TRBD1|-|TRBV5-1|TRBJ2-1
CASRAQGASYTEQFF
TGCGCCAGCAGGGCCCAGGGGGCATCCTACACTGAGCAGTTCTTC
>-|-|TRBV24-1|TRBJ2-4
CATSDFLAGNIQYF
TGTGCCACCAGTGATTTTCTAGCAGGAAACATTCAGTACTTC
>TRBD2|-|TRBV3-1|TRBJ2-1
CASSPKAGDGGNEQFF
TGTGCCAGCAGCCCTAAGGCGGGGGACGGAGGCAATGAGCAGTTCTTC
>-|few|TRBV5-6|TRBJ1-4
CASSLASQGPLF
TGTGCCAGCAGCTTGGCTTCCCAGGGCCCCCTGTTT
>-|few|TRBV6-5|TRBJ2-3
CASSYRGGGTDTQYF
TGTGCCAGCAGTTACCGAGGGGGTGGCACAGATACGCAGTATTTT
>-|-|TRBV5-1|TRBJ2-2
CASTRGMNTGELFF
TGCGCCAGCACCCGGGGGATGAACACCGGGGAGCTGTTTTTT
>-|few|TRBV10-3|TRBJ1-4
CAISRQEGAGKLFF
TGTGCCATCAGCCGACAGGAAGGGGCCGGAAAACTGTTTTTT
>-|once|TRBV29-1|TRBJ1-2
CSAGRTGAEDTF
TGCAGCGCCGGGAGAACGGGGGCGGAAGATACCTTC
>-|few|TRBV29-1|TRBJ2-5
CSVRIQIQETQYF
TGCAGCGTCCGTATCCAGATTCAAGAGACCCAGTACTTC
>-|-|TRBV7-9|TRBJ1-3
CASSSNPDRSGNTIYF
TGTGCCAGCAGCTCTAACCCAGACAGGTCTGGAAACACCATATATTTT
>-|-|TRBV7-6|TRBJ2-5
CASSLTTPGQPYQETQYF
TGTGCCAGCAGCCTCACCACTCCGGGACAACCGTACCAAGAGACCCAGTACTTC
>-|-|TRBV4-2|TRBJ2-2
CASSQGWNTGELFF
TGTGCCAGCAGCCAAGGGTGGAACACCGGGGAGCTGTTTTTT
>TRBD2|-|TRBV7-2|TRBJ2-2
CASSVVGRAGELFF
TGTGCCAGCAGCGTCGTAGGGAGGGCCGGGGAGCTGTTTTTT
>-|few|TRBV20-1|TRBJ1-1
CSARGSEAFF
TGCAGTGCTAGGGGTTCAGAAGCTTTCTTT
>-|few|TRBV4-1|TRBJ2-2
CASSHTQDGANTGELFF
TGCGCCAGCAGCCATACGCAAGACGGCGCGAACACCGGGGAGCTGTTTTTT
>TRBD1|few|TRBV27|TRBJ2-7
CASSPPPGQYEQYF
TGTGCCAGCAGTCCACCACCGGGACAGTACGAGCAGTACTTC
>TRBD2|few|TRBV18|TRBJ2-2
CASSPPGLAGRELFF
TGTGCCAGCTCACCCCCGGGACTAGCGGGCCGAGAGCTGTTTTTT
>-|few|TRBV6-6|TRBJ1-4
CASSLPRTGEKLFF
TGTGCCAGCAGCCTACCCCGGACGGGAGAAAAACTGTTTTTT
>-|-|TRBV7-2|TRBJ1-2
CASSLGLYGYTF
TGTGCCAGCAGCCTGGGCCTCTATGGCTACACCTTC
>TRBD2|-|TRBV29-1|TRBJ2-3
CSVVWAGGSTDTQYF
TGCAGCGTTGTTTGGGCGGGGGGTTCCACAGATACGCAGTATTTT
>-|few|TRBV7-2|TRBJ1-1
CASSLQSAGNTEAFF
TGTGCCAGCAGCTTACAGTCGGCAGGGAACACTGAAGCTTTCTTT
>TRBD1|many|TRBV18|TRBJ1-1
CASSGQSNTEAFF
TGTGCCAGCTCGGGACAGTCGAACACTGAAGCTTTCTTT
>-|few|TRBV5-4|TRBJ1-3
CASSLGMVGPGNTIYF
TGTGCCAGCAGCCTGGGGATGGTGGGGCCTGGAAACACCATATATTTT
>TRBD1|-|TRBV7-9|TRBJ1-4
CASSQGQGDEKLFF
TGTGCCAGCAGCCAGGGACAGGGGGATGAAAAACTGTTTTTT
>TRBD1|many|TRBV5-1|TRBJ2-5
CASSWTGGSQETQYF
TGCGCCAGCAGCTGGACAGGGGGCTCACAAGAGACCCAGTACTTC
>-|few|TRBV5-1|TRBJ2-7
CASSSGGDYEQYF
TGCGCCAGCAGCTCTGGAGGGGATTACGAGCAGTACTTC
>TRBD1|few|TRBV7-3|TRBJ1-1
CASSYGDRGSRTEAFF
TGTGCCAGCAGCTATGGGGACAGGGGGTCGAGGACTGAAGCTTTCTTT
>-|many|TRBV10-3|TRBJ2-1
CAISSRGRSLYNEQFF
TGTGCCATCAGCAGCCGGGGCCGCTCCCTCTACAATGAGCAGTTCTTC
>TRBD2|few|TRBV7-2|TRBJ2-3
CASSLAERGVGYF
TGTGCCAGCAGCTTAGCGGAGCGGGGAGTGGGGTATTTT
>-|-|TRBV10-3|TRBJ2-5
CAISESWAPGGQETQYF
TGTGCCATCAGTGAGTCGTGGGCGCCTGGCGGCCAAGAGACCCAGTACTTC
>-|-|TRBV5-6|TRBJ1-5
CASSSGAGPRNQPQHF
TGTGCCAGCAGCTCCGGAGCGGGACCCAGGAATCAGCCCCAGCATTTT
>-|-|TRBV2|TRBJ1-1
CASTYGTEAFF
TGTGCCAGCACCTATGGGACTGAAGCTTTCTTT
>-|-|TRBV5-1|TRBJ2-5
CASSLIGQRVETQYF
TGCGCCAGCAGCTTGATAGGACAGCGAGTAGAGACCCAGTACTTC
>-|many|TRBV5-1|TRBJ2-7
CASSLEGFEQYF
TGCGCCAGCAGCTTGGAGGGGTTCGAGCAGTACTTC
>TRBD2|-|TRBV29-1|TRBJ2-7
CSAGGSGGLLDYEQYF
TGCAGCGCGGGGGGTAGCGGTGGTCTCCTGGACTACGAGCAGTACTTC
>TRBD1|few|TRBV20-1|TRBJ2-5
CSASPGGIAETQYF
TGCAGTGCCAGCCCAGGGGGCATCGCGGAGACCCAGTACTTC
>-|few|TRBV21-1|TRBJ1-2
CASPGQGWGYTF
TGTGCCAGCCCGGGGCAGGGTTGGGGCTACACCTTC
>-|-|TRBV5-1|TRBJ2-2
CASQRDTGELFF
TGCGCCAGCCAGAGGGACACCGGGGAGCTGTTTTTT